The 27 T cell receptor beta chains listed next were all sequenced from one sample in a study of PD-1 blockade in classical Hodgkin lymphoma. Profiling relied on immunoSEQ multiplex PCR, and the TCRdb table lists in-frame clones only, not all of them. The sample includes 47,000 or so clones, just over 90% of them seen just once. The time point denotes: newly diagnosed, previously untreated cHL patient sample. Material for sequencing was peripheral blood mononuclear cells (PBMCs). The receptor set was obtained from a human donor with classical Hodgkin lymphoma.

The chain links TRBV5-1 to TRBJ1-5; D is perhaps TRBD1 (6 bases). V was clipped by 4 bases and J by 0 bases, with 11 bases between them. Germline lookup yields CDR1 SGHRS and CDR2 YFSETQ. This CDR3 is 15 amino acids long. CDR3 sequence: CASSPGQYSNQPQHF. The CDR3 region has the DNA TGCGCCAGCAGCCCAGGACAGTATAGCAATCAGCCCCAGCATTTT.

The V call is TRBV7-9, the J call TRBJ2-3; the D gene is possibly TRBD1 (6 bases). CDR3 length: 16 residues. CDR1 and CDR2 from the germline V gene are SEHNR and FQNEAQ (reference sequence). With 4 bases removed from V and 3 bases from J, the gap between germline ends came to 17 bases. The CDR3 region has the DNA TGTGCCAGCAGCTCAAACAGGGTCGAGGGGACAGATACGCAGTATTTT. Translation gives CASSSNRVEGTDTQYF.

The chain carries TRBV19 and TRBJ1-2; weak D call: TRBD1 (5 bases). Trimming took 7 bases from V and 4 from J, leaving 16 bases between them. Germline V gene data show CDR1 as LNHDA and CDR2 as SQIVND (reference sequence). CDR3 length equals 14 residues. CDR3 DNA: TGTGCCAGTATTGATGGAGGGGCTGGCTATGGCTACACCTTC. Amino acid sequence: CASIDGGAGYGYTF.

This clone has just one count. The rearrangement uses TRBV18 and TRBJ2-5; D remains ambiguous. Trimming left V 3 bases short and J 5 bases short, with 10 bases between. Germline CDR1 KGHSH, CDR2 LQKENI. The CDR3 totals 13 residues. The CDR3 DNA follows: TGTGCCAGCTCACCCGCTCGTGAGGAGACCCAGTACTTC. Protein product: CASSPAREETQYF.

This clone was found once. This chain joins TRBV29-1 and TRBJ2-1; 11 nucleotides align to TRBD2. V shed 6 bases and J 3 bases; nucleotides not matched to a gene: 4. Germline assignment: CDR1 SQVTM and CDR2 ANQGSEA. This CDR3 comprises 14 residues. The CDR3 is CSVLLAGDYNEQFF. In DNA form, the CDR3 reads TGCAGCGTACTACTAGCGGGGGACTACAATGAGCAGTTCTTC.

This chain connects TRBV27 to TRBJ2-1; no clear D gene. Trimming pared 6 bases from V and 7 bases from J, leaving 10 bases between. The length of the CDR3 is 12 residues. CDR1 and CDR2 (germline): MNHEY, SMNVEV (reference sequence). CDR3 amino acids: CASSLLGNEQFF. In DNA, the CDR3 is TGTGCCAGCAGCCTCCTAGGAAATGAGCAGTTCTTC.

This clone was counted only a few times. This sequence joins TRBV11-1 and TRBJ2-4; 8 nucleotides match TRBD1. J was trimmed by 7 bases and V by 5 bases; bases with no gene match: 10. Germline CDR1 reads SGHAT; CDR2 reads FQDESV (reference sequence). This CDR3 is 15 amino acids long. The CDR3 here is CASSVGQGRSNIQYF. The CDR3 coding sequence is TGTGCCAGCAGCGTCGGACAGGGTAGATCGAACATTCAGTACTTC.

The chain joins TRBV7-2 to TRBJ2-3, with D unresolved. The CDR3 loop spans 14 amino acids. From germline, CDR1 is SGHTA and CDR2 FQGNSA. Trimming took off 5 bases at V and 2 bases at J, with 11 bases between the two ends. The CDR3 spells CASSGLTYTDTQYF. The CDR3 region has the DNA TGTGCCAGCAGCGGGCTAACCTACACAGATACGCAGTATTTT. The whole variable domain, remainder taken from reference TRBV7-2 and TRBJ2-3, is GAGVSQSPSNKVTEKGKDVELRCDPISGHTALYWYRQSLGQGLEFLIYFQGNSAPDKSGLPSDRFSAERTGGSVSTLTIQRTQQEDSAVYLCASSGLTYTDTQYFGPGTRLTVL.

The CDR3 sequence is CAISEGIRVPEQYF. CDR3 in DNA: TGTGCCATCAGTGAGGGGATACGGGTGCCCGAGCAGTACTTC. The gene calls are TRBV10-3 and TRBJ2-7, with no clear D. CDR1 is ENHRY and CDR2 is SYGVKD in the germline V gene. This CDR3 is 14 amino acids long. V lost 2 bases and J lost 6, with 14 bases in between.

The genes are TRBV5-4 and TRBJ2-1; D ambiguous. Germline V lookup: CDR1 SGHNT, CDR2 YYREEE (reference sequence). The CDR3 has 16 amino acids. Between the trimmed V and J ends, which lost 3 bases and 7 bases, there was a span of 20 bases. The CDR3 DNA is TGTGCCAGCAGCTCCCCCGGCGGTGTCCAGTGGAATGAGCAGTTCTTC. This encodes CASSSPGGVQWNEQFF.

V and J are TRBV6-5 and TRBJ1-1; D not certain. The CDR3 is 14 residues long. The V gene lost 0 bases and the J gene lost 3 bases, with 8 bases spanning the gap. Germline CDR1 is MNHEY and CDR2 is SVGAGI. This CDR3 is CASSYSAGYTEAFF. The CDR3 DNA reads as TGTGCCAGCAGTTACTCAGCAGGTTACACTGAAGCTTTCTTT.

A single count supports this clone. The chain employs TRBV7-3 and TRBJ2-1, with TRBD2 as a possible D gene (6 bases). CDR1 is SGHTA, CDR2 FQGTGA, per germline. Trimming shortened V by 5 bases and J by 8 bases, and 10 bases separated the two germline ends. This CDR3 is 12 amino acids long. The CDR3 nucleotides read TGTGCCAGCAGCCAAGGAGGGTATGAGCAGTTCTTC. Translating it yields CASSQGGYEQFF. Looking up the rest from reference TRBV7-3 and TRBJ2-1 gives the full variable domain: GAGVSQTPSNKVTEKGKYVELRCDPISGHTALYWYRQSLGQGPEFLIYFQGTGAADDSGLPNDRFFAVRPEGSVSTLKIQRTERGDSAVYLCASSQGGYEQFFGPGTRLTVL.

The rearrangement uses TRBV9 and TRBJ2-3, with 9 bases identical to TRBD2. This CDR3 is built from 19 residues. Losses at the gene ends were 4 bases for V and 0 bases for J; bases not matched to a gene: 15. The germline V gene has CDR1 SGDLS and CDR2 YYNGEE. CDR3 sequence reads: CASSHRGIAGERSTDTQYF. The CDR3 DNA reads as TGTGCCAGCAGCCACCGAGGAATAGCGGGAGAACGAAGCACAGATACGCAGTATTTT.

The genes are TRBV5-6 and TRBJ2-7, with 11 bases that match TRBD2. Germline values: CDR1 SGHDT, CDR2 YYEEEE. The CDR3 length is 16 residues. V was clipped by 4 bases and J by 4 bases; unmatched bases: 10. The CDR3 coding sequence is TGTGCCAGCAGCAGAATAGCGGGAGGGCCTCGATACGAGCAGTACTTC. Its protein is CASSRIAGGPRYEQYF.

This chain links TRBV7-9 with TRBJ2-6; 9 bases are shared with TRBD1. After removal of 5 bases from V and 0 bases from J, the junction contained 8 bases not matched to a gene. There are 18 residues in the CDR3. Germline V gives CDR1 SEHNR, CDR2 FQNEAQ (reference sequence). DNA for the CDR3: TGTGCCAGCAGCGCCGGGACAGGGAGGTTCTCTGGGGCCAACGTCCTGACTTTC. This sequence encodes CASSAGTGRFSGANVLTF.

The rearrangement links TRBV19 to TRBJ1-2; TRBD1 agrees at 7 bases. V shed 5 bases, J shed 7 bases, and the junction held 4 bases outside the gene matches. CDR1 and CDR2 from the germline V gene are LNHDA and SQIVND (reference sequence). This CDR3 has 12 residues. CDR3 sequence reads: CASSFTGAGYTF. The CDR3 bases are TGTGCCAGTAGTTTTACAGGGGCTGGCTACACCTTC.

The V gene is TRBV4-1, the J gene TRBJ1-2, with D uncertain. The ends were cut back, 1 base at V and 3 bases at J, with 6 bases in the middle. Germline-derived CDR1 and CDR2 are MGHRA and YSYEKL. This CDR3 is built from 13 residues. The CDR3 loop is CASSQGPYYGYTF. The CDR3 nucleotides read TGCGCCAGCAGCCAAGGGCCATACTATGGCTACACCTTC.

This chain uses TRBV11-2 with TRBJ2-2; 12 bases map to TRBD1. The junction had 8 bases not matched to a gene; V was cut back by 3 bases and J by 9 bases. CDR1 and CDR2 from the germline V gene are SGHAT and FQNNGV. This CDR3 is 16 amino acids long. Here the CDR3 reads CASSFTGTGGGRELFF. CDR3 sequence (DNA): TGTGCCAGCAGCTTTACCGGGACAGGGGGCGGAAGGGAGCTGTTTTTT.

V gene TRBV6-5 combines with J gene TRBJ2-7; either TRBD1 or TRBD2 may fit D (5 bases each). CDR3 length equals 15 residues. Germline CDR1 and CDR2: MNHEY and SVGAGI. V lost 2 bases, J lost 1 base, and 12 bases lay in between. The CDR3, as DNA: TGTGCCAGCAGTTACCGCCGGGGCGATTCCTACGAGCAGTACTTC. Its translation: CASSYRRGDSYEQYF.

The rearrangement uses TRBV5-4 and TRBJ1-5, with D perhaps matching TRBD1 (5 bases). Trimming took 0 bases from V and 2 from J, leaving 9 bases between them. This CDR3 is 15 amino acids long. The germline CDR1 and CDR2 sequences are SGHNT and YYREEE (reference sequence). The DNA for the CDR3 is TGTGCCAGCAGCTTGGATCCGGGGGGCAATCAGCCCCAGCATTTT. It translates to CASSLDPGGNQPQHF.

The chain is built from TRBV4-1 and TRBJ2-2; 8 nucleotides match TRBD1. The junction had 2 bases not matched to a gene; V was cut back by 1 base and J by 1 base. Germline CDR1 MGHRA, CDR2 YSYEKL. The CDR3 spans 16 residues. The DNA of the CDR3 is TGCGCCAGCAGCCAAGGGACAGGGAGGAACACCGGGGAGCTGTTTTTT. It yields the protein CASSQGTGRNTGELFF.

The chain recombines TRBV2 with TRBJ2-5; 10 nucleotides align to TRBD1. V dropped 3 bases and J dropped 5; count of bases not matched to a gene: 6. Germline V gives CDR1 SNHLY, CDR2 FYNNEI. This CDR3 has 15 residues. The CDR3 protein is CASSEDRGDRETQYF. The CDR3 nucleotides are TGTGCCAGCAGTGAGGACAGGGGGGACCGGGAGACCCAGTACTTC.

The chain employs TRBV11-2 and TRBJ1-2, with D uncertain. Germline V gene lookup returns CDR1 SGHAT and CDR2 FQNNGV. This CDR3 has 15 residues. Trimming removed 1 base at V and 1 base at J, with 10 bases between. The CDR3 region is CASSLGININYGYTF. The CDR3 DNA sequence: TGTGCCAGCAGCTTAGGTATCAACATTAACTATGGCTACACCTTC.

Worth noting for this clone: One end of the junction is discordant with germline, which a read error may explain. The rearrangement uses TRBV4-2 and TRBJ2-1; 9 bases align to TRBD2. The CDR3 is 16 residues long. CDR1 is LGHNA and CDR2 is YNFKEQ in the germline V gene. The CDR3 protein is CASSQDGTSSHNEQFF. CDR3 bases: TGTGCCAGCAGCCAAGATGGGACTAGCTCCCACAATGAGCAGTTCTTC.

This clone was detected once. The chain uses TRBV29-1 and TRBJ2-5, with 10 bases that match TRBD2. CDR1 is SQVTM, CDR2 ANQGSEA, per germline. The CDR3 runs 14 residues. V trimming: 4 bases; J trimming: 9 bases; junction bases outside the gene matches: 11. The CDR3, as DNA: TGCAGCGTTGCCCGGACTAGCGGTGATACGGCCCAGTACTTC. Amino acid sequence: CSVARTSGDTAQYF.

The chain joins TRBV5-4 to TRBJ2-7; the match to TRBD1 covers 8 bases. The CDR3 is 13 residues long. Germline loops: CDR1 SGHNT, CDR2 YYREEE (reference sequence). J was trimmed by 5 bases and V by 1 base; bases with no gene match: 2. The CDR3 DNA reads as TGTGCCAGCAGCTTGCAGGGGGCCCACGAGCAGTACGTC. Amino acid sequence: CASSLQGAHEQYV.

The rearrangement joins TRBV5-1 to TRBJ1-1, with D hard to call. This CDR3 has 13 amino acids. Between the trimmed V and J ends, which lost 5 bases and 0 bases, there was a span of 8 bases. Germline CDR1 SGHRS, CDR2 YFSETQ. The CDR3, as DNA: TGCGCCAGCAGTGAAGTAATGAACACTGAAGCTTTCTTT. Its protein product is CASSEVMNTEAFF.